A selection of T cell receptor beta chains follows, all from one sample in a study of shared clonotypes between healthy human individuals. Sequenced by immunoSEQ multiplex PCR; TCRdb stores in-frame clones only, minus some. The sample consists of more than 2 million clones, about 95% of them appearing once. The sample consisted of naive CD8+ T cells sorted from blood. The source is a man younger than 35 in good health. Both conserved end residues are part of each CDR3. The D gene is left open where the match is weak. Only part of the rows carry a size: once, few, many, or a class if the clone is expanded.

j_call cdr3_length clone_size d_call v_call cdr3_aa cdr3_nt
TRBJ1-2 14 - - TRBV28 CASSFSEYAYGYTF TGTGCCAGCAGTTTTTCTGAGTACGCCTATGGCTACACCTTC
TRBJ2-7 14 - - TRBV7-9 CASSEIGTGYEQYF TGTGCCAGCAGCGAGATAGGTACGGGATACGAGCAGTACTTC
TRBJ2-3 13 - - TRBV4-1 CASSQMPTDTQYF TGCGCCAGCAGCCAAATGCCCACAGATACGCAGTATTTT
TRBJ2-5 14 - - TRBV30 CAWHPGRLGETQYF TGTGCCTGGCATCCGGGGCGCCTAGGGGAGACCCAGTACTTC
TRBJ1-4 14 once - TRBV4-1 CASSYSSGSEKLFF TGCGCCAGCAGCTATTCCTCAGGGAGTGAAAAACTGTTTTTT
TRBJ2-5 14 - - TRBV4-1 CASSQSAGAKTQYF TGCGCCAGCAGCCAATCGGCAGGGGCGAAGACCCAGTACTTC
TRBJ1-5 15 - - TRBV4-1 CASSQGFSHNQPQHF TGCGCCAGCAGCCAAGGGTTCAGCCACAATCAGCCCCAGCATTTT
TRBJ2-7 14 - - TRBV6-6 CASSYSGGGDEQYF TGTGCCAGCAGTTACTCTGGGGGTGGGGACGAGCAGTACTTC
TRBJ1-6 14 - TRBD1 TRBV9 CASSVSGQNSPLHF TGTGCCAGCAGCGTATCGGGACAGAATTCACCCCTCCACTTT
TRBJ1-1 16 - - TRBV4-2 CASSQGESGVRTEAFF TGTGCCAGCAGCCAAGGGGAATCAGGGGTTCGCACTGAAGCTTTCTTT
TRBJ2-1 15 - - TRBV6-1 CASRVSRSSYNEQFF TGTGCCAGCAGGGTTAGTCGGAGCTCCTACAATGAGCAGTTCTTC
TRBJ2-3 16 - TRBD2 TRBV25-1 CASSGPTSGDADTQYF TGTGCCAGCAGTGGACCGACTAGCGGGGACGCAGATACGCAGTATTTT
TRBJ2-7 13 once - TRBV28 CASSSLGDYEQYF TGTGCCAGCAGTTCCCTAGGGGACTACGAGCAGTACTTC
TRBJ2-1 16 - TRBD2 TRBV28 CASSKRGGTSKDEQFF TGTGCCAGCAGTAAACGGGGGGGAACCTCTAAGGATGAGCAGTTCTTC
TRBJ1-5 14 - - TRBV7-6 CASSPTVTDQPQHF TGTGCCAGCAGCCCAACAGTGACAGATCAGCCCCAGCATTTT
TRBJ2-7 13 - - TRBV6-5 CASSSGQSYEQYF TGTGCCAGCAGCTCCGGACAGTCTTACGAGCAGTACTTC
TRBJ2-7 13 - - TRBV25-1 CASSENWRDEQYF TGTGCCAGCAGTGAAAACTGGCGGGACGAGCAGTACTTC
TRBJ2-2 15 - TRBD2 TRBV28 CASSLAGLNTGELFF TGTGCCAGCAGTCTAGCGGGGTTGAACACCGGGGAGCTGTTTTTT
TRBJ1-2 13 - - TRBV28 CASSLRENYGYTF TGTGCCAGCAGTTTGCGGGAGAACTATGGCTACACCTTC
TRBJ2-1 18 - TRBD2 TRBV7-8 CASSLEGLAGASYNEQFF TGTGCCAGCAGCTTAGAGGGACTAGCGGGAGCTTCCTACAATGAGCAGTTCTTC
TRBJ2-7 14 - - TRBV4-1 CASSQDRDNGEQYF TGCGCCAGCAGCCAAGACCGGGACAACGGCGAGCAGTACTTC
TRBJ1-1 15 - TRBD1 TRBV6-6 CASGWGQEGDTEAFF TGTGCCAGCGGTTGGGGACAGGAGGGAGACACTGAAGCTTTCTTT
TRBJ2-7 18 - - TRBV7-2 CASSRYRSLGERSYEQYF TGTGCCAGCAGTCGATACCGGAGTTTGGGGGAGAGATCCTACGAGCAGTACTTC
TRBJ1-1 13 - - TRBV28 CASSFYRETEAFF TGTGCCAGCAGTTTTTACAGGGAAACTGAAGCTTTCTTT
TRBJ1-2 14 - - TRBV5-1 CASSLAPTIYGYTF TGCGCCAGCAGCTTGGCCCCGACGATCTATGGCTACACCTTC
TRBJ2-7 15 - - TRBV30 CAWSRTPLYTHEQYF TGTGCCTGGAGCCGCACCCCATTATATACCCACGAGCAGTACTTC
TRBJ2-7 15 - - TRBV15 CATSTGLGIEYEQYF TGTGCCACCAGCACCGGCCTCGGAATTGAATACGAGCAGTACTTC
TRBJ2-7 14 - - TRBV11-2 CASSLGQGLNEQYF TGTGCCAGCAGCTTAGGCCAGGGTCTCAACGAGCAGTACTTC
TRBJ2-3 14 - - TRBV5-6 CASSGGISTDTQYF TGTGCCAGCAGCGGGGGTATTAGCACAGATACGCAGTATTTT
TRBJ2-7 13 once - TRBV9 CASSVEGAYEQYF TGTGCCAGCAGCGTAGAAGGAGCCTACGAGCAGTACTTC
TRBJ1-6 13 - - TRBV9 CASSVEVGSPLHF TGTGCCAGCAGCGTAGAAGTGGGTTCACCCCTCCACTTT
TRBJ2-7 13 - - TRBV11-2 CASSLEGMGEQYF TGTGCCAGCAGCTTAGAAGGGATGGGGGAGCAGTACTTC
TRBJ2-5 13 once - TRBV27 CASSLAGIETQYF TGTGCCAGCAGTTTAGCAGGGATCGAGACCCAGTACTTC
TRBJ2-7 17 once - TRBV6-1 CASSEYMASGPPYEQYF TGTGCCAGCAGTGAATACATGGCGTCAGGGCCCCCCTACGAGCAGTACTTC
TRBJ1-1 16 - - TRBV18 CASSPQKGSGNTEAFF TGTGCCAGCTCACCACAGAAGGGATCGGGGAACACTGAAGCTTTCTTT
TRBJ2-7 16 - TRBD1 TRBV11-2 CASSPRAGTGGYEQYF TGTGCCAGCAGCCCCCGGGCGGGGACAGGGGGCTACGAGCAGTACTTC
TRBJ2-1 14 once - TRBV6-1 CATRGGLPYNEQFF TGTGCCACCAGGGGGGGGCTCCCTTACAATGAGCAGTTCTTC
TRBJ2-7 15 - - TRBV6-5 CASSTGPKSSYEQYF TGTGCCAGCAGTACAGGGCCCAAGAGCTCCTACGAGCAGTACTTC
TRBJ2-1 16 - - TRBV9 CASSVERGGLYNEQFF TGTGCCAGCAGCGTAGAGAGGGGCGGGCTTTACAATGAGCAGTTCTTC
TRBJ1-1 15 - - TRBV13 CASSLMRPSNTEAFF TGTGCCAGCAGCCTAATGCGTCCATCGAACACTGAAGCTTTCTTT
TRBJ2-5 12 - - TRBV6-1 CASGRVQETQYF TGTGCCAGCGGACGAGTCCAAGAGACCCAGTACTTC
TRBJ2-7 16 - - TRBV2 CASSEDSQRNSYEQYF TGTGCCAGCAGTGAAGACTCGCAGCGGAACTCCTACGAGCAGTACTTC
TRBJ2-7 13 - TRBD2 TRBV19 CASSPGGSYEQYF TGTGCCAGTAGTCCGGGGGGTTCCTACGAGCAGTACTTC
TRBJ2-1 12 - - TRBV7-8 CASSTQGSEQFF TGTGCCAGCAGCACCCAGGGAAGTGAGCAGTTCTTC
TRBJ2-7 15 - - TRBV14 CASSLWDGLIGEQYF TGTGCCAGCAGCCTATGGGACGGGCTGATAGGCGAGCAGTACTTC
TRBJ1-5 15 - TRBD1 TRBV30 CAWSVMQGEMEPQHF TGTGCCTGGAGTGTAATGCAGGGGGAGATGGAGCCCCAGCATTTT
TRBJ2-2 16 - TRBD2 TRBV5-1 CASSLAGLAATGELFF TGCGCCAGCAGCCTGGCGGGACTAGCGGCGACCGGGGAGCTGTTTTTT
TRBJ1-1 16 - TRBD1 TRBV28 CASSAIWTGGLTEAFF TGTGCCAGCAGTGCGATCTGGACAGGGGGGTTGACTGAAGCTTTCTTT
TRBJ2-7 11 - - TRBV4-1 CASSSRGEQYF TGCGCCAGCAGCTCGCGGGGCGAGCAGTACTTC
TRBJ2-7 13 - - TRBV2 CASRVPVTYEQYF TGTGCCAGCAGGGTACCTGTTACCTACGAGCAGTACTTC
TRBJ1-2 15 - - TRBV6-6 CASSPPGVLGYGYTF TGTGCCAGCAGCCCTCCGGGGGTATTAGGCTATGGCTACACCTTC
TRBJ1-2 14 - - TRBV6-1 CASSEVIRGYGYTF TGTGCCAGCAGTGAAGTAATCAGGGGCTATGGCTACACCTTC
TRBJ2-1 18 - - TRBV21-1 CASSKAPSLAGGYNEQFF TGTGCCAGCAGCAAAGCCCCCTCTCTAGCGGGAGGGTACAATGAGCAGTTCTTC